This TCR beta chain appears in the sequencing data of a study of blood T cells in healthy people across ages. A note on this clonotype: As yet, its antigen is unknown.

The germline gives CDR1 SGHTA, CDR2 FQGNSA. Trimming took 5 bases from V and 0 from J, leaving 15 bases between them. CDR3 length: 16 amino acids. General study findings and limits: A greater number of naive CD4+ cells and higher diversity distinguished long-lived donors from aged donors.

Alongside a J-beta primer mix, a sample-barcoded 5' primer served in a second PCR lasting about 7 to 11 cycles. The study obtained at least 2.5 million CDR3-containing paired-end reads from every sample. MiXCR was run by TCRdb on the 5' RACE reads, yielding one entry per CDR3 protein. The sample holds 600,000 to 850,000 distinct CDR3 sequences, around 46% seen once. Material: blood. This receptor was taken from a woman aged 55-70 years in good health. The V and J genes are TRBV7-2 and TRBJ2-3; tentatively, D is TRBD1 or TRBD2 (5 bases each). The CDR3 loop reads CASSPGLARSTDTQYF. The CDR3 DNA sequence: TGTGCCAGCAGCCCGGGGCTGGCAAGAAGCACAGATACGCAGTATTTT.